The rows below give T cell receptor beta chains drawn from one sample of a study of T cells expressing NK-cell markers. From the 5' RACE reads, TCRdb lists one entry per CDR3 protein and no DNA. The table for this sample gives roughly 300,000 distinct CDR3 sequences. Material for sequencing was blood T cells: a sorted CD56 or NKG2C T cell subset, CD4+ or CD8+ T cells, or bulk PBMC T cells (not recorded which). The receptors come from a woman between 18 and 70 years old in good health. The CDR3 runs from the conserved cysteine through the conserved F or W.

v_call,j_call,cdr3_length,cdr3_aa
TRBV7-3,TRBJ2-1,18,CASSRTGTSGKSNNEQFF
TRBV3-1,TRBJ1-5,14,CASSQGQVGQPQHF
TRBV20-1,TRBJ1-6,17,CSARVVGRGSYNSPLHF
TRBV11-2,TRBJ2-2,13,CASSLQGPGELFF
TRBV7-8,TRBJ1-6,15,CASSLVPDPNSPLHF
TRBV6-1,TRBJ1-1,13,CASSPRVGAEAFF
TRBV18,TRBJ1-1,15,CASSPSRPGWTEAFF
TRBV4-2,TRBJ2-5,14,CASSQAGKGETQYF
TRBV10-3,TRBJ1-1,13,CAISHGQGTEAFF
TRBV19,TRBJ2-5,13,CASRFRYQETQYF
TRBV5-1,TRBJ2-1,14,CASSSGLANNEQFF
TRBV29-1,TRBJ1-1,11,CSGYKNTEAFF
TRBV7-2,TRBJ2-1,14,CASRGLGSYNEQFF
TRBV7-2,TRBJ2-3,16,CASSSQGIPSTDTQYF
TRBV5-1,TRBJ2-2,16,CASSFTSGITTGELFF
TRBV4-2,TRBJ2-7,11,CASSQAGEQYF
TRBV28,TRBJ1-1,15,CASSLGRPRNTEAFF
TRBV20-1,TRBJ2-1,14,CSAPPGLAGDEQFF
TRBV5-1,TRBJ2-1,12,CASSGGRNEQFF
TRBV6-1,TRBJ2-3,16,CASRPYQERPTDTQYF
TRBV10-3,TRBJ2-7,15,CAISESLAGIVEQYF
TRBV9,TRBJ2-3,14,CASSLGTYTDTQYF
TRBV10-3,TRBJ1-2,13,CAISSTGDSGYTF
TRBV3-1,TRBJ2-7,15,CASSQDLSRAYEQYF
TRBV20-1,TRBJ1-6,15,CSASSKESYNSPLHF
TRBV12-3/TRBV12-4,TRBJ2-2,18,CASSLEPSGGNWAGELFF
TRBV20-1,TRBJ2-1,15,CSARKEGRSYNEQFF
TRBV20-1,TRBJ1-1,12,CSARVGGTEAFF
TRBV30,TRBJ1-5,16,CAPEAGGSGGNQPQHF
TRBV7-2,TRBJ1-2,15,CASSYPRDRGYGYTF
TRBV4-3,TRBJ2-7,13,CASSEQGSYEQYF
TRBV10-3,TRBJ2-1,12,CAISAGVGEQFF
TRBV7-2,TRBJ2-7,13,CASSLFSHYEQYF
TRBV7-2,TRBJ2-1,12,CASSLGLDEQFF
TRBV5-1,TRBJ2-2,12,CASSAPTGELFF